What follows are 31 T cell receptor beta chains derived from one specimen sequenced in a study of CD8 T cells in Susac syndrome. A quantity of about 0.5 to 1 ug RNA underwent reverse transcription using random hexamers. TCRdb independently ran MiXCR on the immunoSEQ multiplex PCR reads; one entry per CDR3 protein. The data show roughly 120,000 distinct CDR3 sequences, roughly 93% seen once. The sequenced sample was CD4+ T cells from PBMCs. Receptors originate from a human donor with multiple sclerosis.

The rearrangement links TRBV27 to TRBJ1-5, with D unresolved. The CDR3 totals 11 residues. Germline CDR1 MNHEY, CDR2 SMNVEV (reference sequence). V gave up 8 bases and J gave up 11 bases, with 13 bases separating them. CDR3 region: CASGNQRTQHF. CDR3 nucleotide sequence: TGTGCCAGCGGGAACCAAAGGACCCAGCATTTT.

This chain uses TRBV30 with TRBJ1-2; no definite D call. Trimming removed 2 bases from V and 2 bases from J, with 12 bases in between. Germline assignment: CDR1 GTSNPN and CDR2 SVGIG (reference sequence). This CDR3 has 14 residues. CDR3 in DNA: TGTGCCTGGAGTAGGACCCCGGAGAACTATGGCTACACCTTC. Translation: CAWSRTPENYGYTF.

This chain joins TRBV20-1 and TRBJ2-7; D remains unclear. CDR1 is DFQATT, CDR2 SNEGSKA, per germline (reference sequence). Deletions cut 6 bases from V and 2 bases from J, with 11 bases between. This CDR3 contains 12 residues. CDR3 loop: CSASLTPYEQYF. The CDR3 bases are TGCAGTGCGTCCTTAACCCCCTACGAGCAGTACTTC.

The gene calls are TRBV3-1 and TRBJ1-5; D call uncertain. The CDR3 sequence is 14 residues long. The germline V and J ends were trimmed by 1 base and 3 bases, with 7 bases remaining between them. In germline, CDR1 is LGHDT, CDR2 YNNKEL (reference sequence). The CDR3 nucleotides are TGTGCCAGCAGCCAAGGTTGGGTCAATCAGCCCCAGCATTTT. It translates to CASSQGWVNQPQHF.

The chain joins TRBV5-4 to TRBJ1-6; D unclear. CDR1 and CDR2 (germline): SGHNT, YYREEE (reference sequence). CDR3 length equals 16 residues. Trimming shortened V by 0 bases and J by 0 bases, and 7 bases separated the two germline ends. The CDR3 here is CASSLDRFSYNSPLHF. DNA for the CDR3: TGTGCCAGCAGCTTGGACAGATTCTCCTATAATTCACCCCTCCACTTT.

The chain joins TRBV19 to TRBJ2-5, with D tentatively TRBD2 (5 bases). Germline V lookup: CDR1 LNHDA, CDR2 SQIVND (reference sequence). The CDR3 length is 14 residues. V was shortened by 5 bases and J by 2 bases, with 12 bases between the two germline ends. In DNA, the CDR3 is TGTGCCAGTAGTCCGCGACGGGAACAAGAGACCCAGTACTTC. This codes for CASSPRREQETQYF.

The chain recombines TRBV12-5 with TRBJ2-6; D remains unclear. Germline V lookup: CDR1 LGHNT, CDR2 FRNRAP. This CDR3 is 14 amino acids long. With 2 bases removed from V and 7 bases from J, the gap between germline ends came to 9 bases. CDR3 in amino acids: CASGLMHSANVLTF. CDR3 nucleotide sequence: TGTGCTAGTGGTTTGATGCATTCAGCCAACGTCCTGACTTTC.

The chain recombines TRBV7-9 with TRBJ1-4; D gene uncertain. CDR3 length: 15 amino acids. V lost 2 bases to trimming and J lost 8 bases, with 15 bases between them. Germline assignment: CDR1 SEHNR and CDR2 FQNEAQ (reference sequence). The CDR3 nucleotides are TGTGCCAGCAGCTTAACCATAGGCGGCGGGGAAAAACTGTTTTTT. Translating it yields CASSLTIGGGEKLFF.

This sequence joins TRBV2 and TRBJ1-6; TRBD1 matches at 10 bases. The length of the CDR3 is 13 residues. J lost 10 bases, V lost 6 bases, and 3 bases had no gene match. Germline V gene data show CDR1 as SNHLY and CDR2 as FYNNEI. The CDR3 bases are TGTGCCAGCAGCCTGGACAGGGGGTCACCCCTCCACTTT. Residues: CASSLDRGSPLHF.

The V call is TRBV5-1, the J call TRBJ2-7; D is uncertain. This CDR3 has 12 residues. Germline V gives CDR1 SGHRS, CDR2 YFSETQ. V was clipped by 3 bases and J by 3 bases, with 7 bases between them. CDR3 coding DNA: TGCGCCAGCAGCTCCGAGCTCTACGAGCAGTACTTC. Translation: CASSSELYEQYF.

V usage is TRBV5-4 and J usage is TRBJ2-5; D is perhaps TRBD1 (5 bases). The CDR3 is 13 amino acids. CDR1 and CDR2 (germline): SGHNT, YYREEE (reference sequence). V was trimmed by 2 bases and J by 4 bases, leaving 9 bases between them. The CDR3 here is CASSFAGLETQYF. As DNA, the CDR3 is TGTGCCAGCAGCTTTGCAGGGCTAGAGACCCAGTACTTC.

This chain uses TRBV29-1 with TRBJ1-6; possible D gene TRBD1, 5 bases. The V end was cut by 5 bases, the J end by 6 bases, with 11 bases between. This CDR3 region has 13 residues. Germline V lookup: CDR1 SQVTM, CDR2 ANQGSEA. CDR3 bases: TGCAGCGTTCGGGGGGGTGGTAATTCACCCCTCCACTTT. The encoded protein is CSVRGGGNSPLHF.

The chain uses TRBV28 and TRBJ1-5; D gene uncertain. The CDR3 is 13 amino acids. V lost 7 bases to trimming and J lost 4 bases, with 11 bases between them. CDR1 and CDR2 (germline): MDHEN, SYDVKM. The CDR3 DNA sequence: TGTGCCAGCACAATTACTGGGAATCAGCCCCAGCATTTT. It encodes CASTITGNQPQHF.

The chain couples TRBV4-3 to TRBJ2-3; tentatively, D is TRBD2 (6 bases). Germline V gene lookup returns CDR1 LGHNA and CDR2 YSLEER. V was clipped by 5 bases and J by 6 bases, with 24 bases between them. The CDR3 covers 17 residues. The CDR3 DNA sequence: TGCGCCAGCAGCTTAAACCCCTCGACGGGGGTGGGGGATACGCAGTATTTT. Its translation is CASSLNPSTGVGDTQYF.

The CDR3 loop is CASSLHPGQVDDRYGYTF. CDR3 sequence (DNA): TGTGCCAGCAGTCTCCACCCGGGACAGGTCGACGATCGCTATGGCTACACCTTC. The chain combines TRBV2 with TRBJ1-2; 8 bases map to TRBD1. V lost 5 bases to trimming and J lost 4 bases; unmatched junction nucleotides: 18. The CDR3 is made up of 18 amino acids. Germline values: CDR1 SNHLY, CDR2 FYNNEI.

The rearrangement links TRBV12-3 or TRBV12-4 to TRBJ2-2; no clear D. Trimming took 2 bases from V and 1 from J, leaving 5 bases between them. The length of the CDR3 is 14 residues. The CDR3 bases are TGTGCCAGCAGTTTATCGGAGAACACCGGGGAGCTGTTTTTT. It translates to CASSLSENTGELFF.

The rearrangement uses TRBV6-5 and TRBJ1-1; unclear D gene. V was cut by 6 bases and J by 2 bases, with 10 bases left in between. The CDR3 covers 13 residues. CDR1 is MNHEY, CDR2 SVGAGI, per germline. The CDR3 region is CASRVQENTEAFF. CDR3 bases: TGTGCCAGCAGGGTGCAGGAAAACACTGAAGCTTTCTTT.

V gene TRBV7-3 combines with J gene TRBJ2-5; the D gene is possibly TRBD1 (5 bases). This CDR3 is built from 14 residues. The germline V gene encodes CDR1 SGHTA and CDR2 FQGTGA. Trimming took off 2 bases at V and 4 bases at J, with 11 bases between the two ends. DNA of the CDR3: TGTGCCAGCAGCTTACCCAGGGCTTTAGAGACCCAGTACTTC. Translating gives CASSLPRALETQYF. The entire variable domain, with the rest obtained from reference TRBV7-3 and TRBJ2-5, is as follows: GAGVSQTPSNKVTEKGKYVELRCDPISGHTALYWYRQSLGQGPEFLIYFQGTGAADDSGLPNDRFFAVRPEGSVSTLKIQRTERGDSAVYLCASSLPRALETQYFGPGTRLLVL.

This chain joins TRBV4-3 and TRBJ2-5; 7 bases fit TRBD2. This CDR3 spans 16 amino acids. Germline loops: CDR1 LGHNA, CDR2 YSLEER. Germline trimming cut 1 base from V and 1 base from J; bases unmatched to any gene: 6. CDR3 in DNA: TGCGCCAGCAGCCAAGTTGTAGCGGGCGTCCAAGAGACCCAGTACTTC. Protein sequence: CASSQVVAGVQETQYF.

A single count supports this clonotype. The CDR3 coding sequence is TGTGCCAGCAGTCTAGAGGGGATTCCCACAGATACGCAGTATTTT. Translating it yields CASSLEGIPTDTQYF. The chain recombines TRBV7-2 with TRBJ2-3; D possibly uses TRBD1 or TRBD2 (5 bases each). This CDR3 is built from 15 residues. CDR1 is SGHTA and CDR2 is FQGNSA in the germline V gene. Trimming cost V 6 bases and J 2 bases, with 15 bases left between them.

The rearrangement joins TRBV5-1 to TRBJ2-7, with D unclear. Germline CDR1 is SGHRS and CDR2 is YFSETQ. Trimming took off 3 bases at V and 4 bases at J, with 11 bases between the two ends. CDR3 length: 13 amino acids. CDR3 sequence: CASSSSWGYEQYF. Here the CDR3 DNA reads TGCGCCAGCAGCTCTTCGTGGGGATACGAGCAGTACTTC.

V usage is TRBV7-9 and J usage is TRBJ1-1; the D is unclear. CDR1 is SEHNR and CDR2 is FQNEAQ in the germline V gene (reference sequence). Trimming cost V 11 bases and J 1 base, with 11 bases left between them. CDR3 size: 12 residues. In DNA form, the CDR3 reads TGTGCCGGCGGGTTCACGAACACTGAAGCTTTCTTT. Translating it yields CAGGFTNTEAFF.

The V call is TRBV4-1, the J call TRBJ1-5, with 10 bases that match TRBD1. Germline V gives CDR1 MGHRA, CDR2 YSYEKL. The CDR3 consists of 16 residues. The ends lost 3 bases at V and 2 bases at J; junction bases unmatched: 4. DNA for the CDR3: TGCGCCAGCAGCCAGCTTGGACAGGGGGGCAATCAGCCCCAGCATTTT. It yields the protein CASSQLGQGGNQPQHF.

This chain links TRBV5-1 with TRBJ2-1; 9 nucleotides align to TRBD2. The V segment lost 5 bases and the J segment 8 bases; nucleotides outside the gene matches: 11. The CDR3 spans 15 residues. Germline V gene sequence: CDR1 SGHRS, CDR2 YFSETQ. CDR3 region: CASRDVAGGPDEQFF. The CDR3 region has the DNA TGCGCCAGCAGGGACGTCGCGGGGGGGCCCGATGAGCAGTTCTTC.

This clonotype appeared a single time. The chain couples TRBV5-6 to TRBJ1-1; D is undetermined. Germline-derived CDR1 and CDR2 are SGHDT and YYEEEE. Trimming took 0 bases from V and 4 from J, leaving 13 bases between them. The CDR3 length is 15 residues. The CDR3 is CASSLEPFPGTEAFF. The CDR3 DNA is TGTGCCAGCAGCTTGGAGCCCTTTCCGGGCACTGAAGCTTTCTTT.

V usage is TRBV11-3 and J usage is TRBJ1-2, with D unclear. Trimming pared 5 bases from V and 2 bases from J, leaving 12 bases between. In germline, CDR1 is SGHNT, CDR2 YENEEA. CDR3 size: 14 residues. DNA of the CDR3: TGTGCCAGCAGCACCGATCACAGAAACTATGGCTACACCTTC. It is translated as CASSTDHRNYGYTF.

This clonotype appeared a few times. The V gene is TRBV6-5, the J gene TRBJ2-5; D uncertain. With 6 bases removed from V and 4 bases from J, the gap between germline ends came to 3 bases. CDR3 length: 10 amino acids. Germline CDR1 MNHEY, CDR2 SVGAGI. The CDR3 nucleotides read TGTGCCAGCAGGGGAGAGACCCAGTACTTC. This encodes CASRGETQYF.

The chain employs TRBV28 and TRBJ1-2; D gene unclear. This CDR3 contains 11 residues. V was cut by 4 bases and J by 7 bases, with 7 bases left in between. In germline, CDR1 is MDHEN, CDR2 SYDVKM. The CDR3 reads CASSSVRGYTF. The CDR3 nucleotides are TGTGCCAGCAGTTCTGTTCGTGGCTACACCTTC.

V gene TRBV27 combines with J gene TRBJ1-2, with 8 bases aligning to TRBD1. J lost 4 bases, V lost 5 bases, and 12 bases had no gene match. The CDR3 sequence is 16 residues long. The germline V gene encodes CDR1 MNHEY and CDR2 SMNVEV (reference sequence). The CDR3 nucleotides are TGTGCCAGCAGTCCACTTCCCCCTACAGGGGGCTATGGCTACACCTTC. Its protein is CASSPLPPTGGYGYTF.

The chain is built from TRBV5-4 and TRBJ1-1, with D possibly being TRBD1 (5 bases). Trimming left V 0 bases short and J 6 bases short, with 9 bases between. The CDR3 loop spans 13 amino acids. From germline, CDR1 is SGHNT and CDR2 YYREEE (reference sequence). The CDR3 DNA follows: TGTGCCAGCAGCTTGGACACAGGTTCTGAAGCTTTCTTT. It translates to CASSLDTGSEAFF.

V gene TRBV4-1 combines with J gene TRBJ2-3, with TRBD1 matching 8 bases. The CDR3 loop spans 21 amino acids. J gave up 6 bases and V 6 bases, and 29 bases lay outside the gene matches. The germline V gene has CDR1 MGHRA and CDR2 YSYEKL. In DNA, the CDR3 is TGCGCCAGCAGTCGTGGCAAGGGGGCAGGGGGCTTTCTAACGTTCGTGGATACGCAGTATTTT. This sequence encodes CASSRGKGAGGFLTFVDTQYF.